A selection of T cell receptor beta chains follows, all from one sample in a study of graft-versus-host responses after intestinal transplantation. Clones were read by immunoSEQ multiplex PCR, and TCRdb kept only the in-frame ones, dropping some. This sample has roughly 17,000 clones, with around 82% found just once. This material consisted of ileum tissue, taken 17 days after transplant. These receptor sequences come from a human patient who received an intestinal transplant, so some T cells may come from the graft donor. CDR3s include the opening cysteine and the closing phenylalanine or tryptophan.

V gene,J gene,CDR3 protein
TRBV6-5,TRBJ1-2,CASTLGGPYGYTF
TRBV28,TRBJ1-5,CASTDRENQPQHF
TRBV28,TRBJ1-6,CASSLTGQSNSPLHF
TRBV15,TRBJ1-4,CATSKRTNEKLFF
TRBV6-1,TRBJ2-7,CASSETQGISYEQYF
TRBV27,TRBJ1-1,CASSVIGRPYEAFF
TRBV4-3,TRBJ2-7,CASSQREDRPQYF
TRBV30,TRBJ2-2,CALTSGSATGELFF
TRBV13,TRBJ2-1,CASSLEGLAGSSYNEQFF
TRBV6-6,TRBJ2-7,CASSYSIGVEQYF
TRBV4-2,TRBJ1-2,CASSLSHRAYGYTF
TRBV21-1,TRBJ2-7,CASSEGGTEGSYEQYF
TRBV29-1,TRBJ2-7,CSVEGTGDYEQYF
TRBV30,TRBJ2-2,CAWSAGGTNTGELFF
TRBV27,TRBJ2-3,CASSIQGITSTDTQYF
TRBV4-1,TRBJ2-5,CASSQEVWWGTETQYF
TRBV5-6,TRBJ2-7,CASSLYGSAYEQYF
TRBV29-1,TRBJ1-2,CSVESRKDYGYTF